This T cell receptor beta chain appears in the sequencing data of a study of blood T cells in healthy people across ages. It was with a sample-barcoded 5' primer and a J-beta primer mix that a second PCR of about 6 to 11 cycles was run. TCRdb fed the 5' RACE reads into MiXCR, producing one record per CDR3 protein. The sample lists some 850,000 distinct CDR3 sequences; more than 25% were seen once. Study-wide results and limits: Percentage of naive T cells showed a strong correlation with TCR beta diversity.

V was clipped by 0 bases and J by 0 bases; unmatched bases: 5. The germline gives CDR1 LGHDT, CDR2 YNNKEL (reference sequence). The CDR3 spans 17 residues. In regard to this clonotype: What it binds is unknown.

Every sample gave at least 5 micrograms of total RNA when it was extracted. These records were also assigned to another study, of T cells of mothers and their children. Turning to that study: Mothers gave over 9.5 million TCR beta CDR3 reads each, and children about 3 million each.

This sequence joins TRBV3-1 and TRBJ2-1, with 7 nucleotides matching TRBD2. Sequences were obtained from blood. This receptor was obtained from a boy younger than 18 in good health. CDR3 nucleotide sequence: TGTGCCAGCAGCCAAGAAAGGCGGGGGAGCTCCTACAATGAGCAGTTCTTC. Amino acid sequence: CASSQERRGSSYNEQFF.